This is a list of T cell receptor beta chains from one sample in a study of T cell responses to AZD1222 COVID-19 vaccine. Sequencing used immunoSEQ multiplex PCR; TCRdb keeps in-frame clones, though not all of them. The sample yields 95,000 to 150,000 clones, more than 80% seen once. The sequences come from peripheral blood, collected 28 days after the second dose of the MenACWY control vaccine. The receptors were sampled from an adult who received the MenACWY meningococcal vaccine as a control. Both conserved end residues are part of each CDR3. The D gene is left open where the match is weak. Expanded clones get a size class; other rows say once, few or many, or leave the size out.

V gene: TRBV7-6; D gene: TRBD2; J gene: TRBJ2-7; clone size: -; CDR3 protein: CASSLGAGGPYEQYF; CDR3 DNA: TGTGCCAGCAGCTTAGGGGCGGGAGGGCCTTACGAGCAGTACTTC
V gene: TRBV28; D gene: -; J gene: TRBJ2-2; clone size: many; CDR3 protein: CASRAPDSSNTGELFF; CDR3 DNA: TGTGCCAGCAGAGCCCCCGACAGTTCGAACACCGGGGAGCTGTTTTTT
V gene: TRBV29-1; D gene: -; J gene: TRBJ2-5; clone size: -; CDR3 protein: CSVQPWGPVKVETQYF; CDR3 DNA: TGCAGCGTCCAACCATGGGGGCCGGTGAAGGTTGAGACCCAGTACTTC
V gene: TRBV7-9; D gene: -; J gene: TRBJ1-4; clone size: -; CDR3 protein: CASSFGKGTNEKLFF; CDR3 DNA: TGTGCCAGCAGCTTTGGAAAGGGGACTAATGAAAAACTGTTTTTT
V gene: TRBV28; D gene: -; J gene: TRBJ2-6; clone size: -; CDR3 protein: CASSPRDLGANVLTF; CDR3 DNA: TGTGCCAGCAGTCCCAGGGACTTGGGGGCCAACGTCCTGACTTTC
V gene: TRBV15; D gene: TRBD2; J gene: TRBJ2-3; clone size: few; CDR3 protein: CATSRLPGGSDTQYF; CDR3 DNA: TGTGCCACCAGCAGACTACCGGGGGGTTCAGATACGCAGTATTTT
V gene: TRBV2; D gene: -; J gene: TRBJ2-7; clone size: -; CDR3 protein: CASRPRTVRQYF; CDR3 DNA: TGTGCCAGCAGGCCTCGGACTGTTCGGCAGTACTTC
V gene: TRBV5-1; D gene: -; J gene: TRBJ2-5; clone size: -; CDR3 protein: CASSLEPGIGYQETQYF; CDR3 DNA: TGCGCCAGCAGCTTGGAACCAGGAATCGGGTACCAAGAGACCCAGTACTTC
V gene: TRBV30; D gene: -; J gene: TRBJ1-5; clone size: once; CDR3 protein: CAWSVQINQPQHF; CDR3 DNA: TGTGCCTGGAGTGTGCAGATCAATCAGCCCCAGCATTTT
V gene: TRBV15; D gene: -; J gene: TRBJ2-3; clone size: -; CDR3 protein: CATTPDVGGGTSTDTQYF; CDR3 DNA: TGTGCCACCACCCCCGATGTGGGCGGAGGCACTAGCACAGATACGCAGTATTTT
V gene: TRBV9; D gene: -; J gene: TRBJ1-2; clone size: -; CDR3 protein: CASSVGYRANYGYTF; CDR3 DNA: TGTGCCAGCAGCGTAGGGTACAGGGCTAACTATGGCTACACCTTC
V gene: TRBV6-5; D gene: -; J gene: TRBJ1-2; clone size: once; CDR3 protein: CASSTQDFYGYTF; CDR3 DNA: TGTGCCAGCAGTACCCAGGATTTCTATGGCTACACCTTC
V gene: TRBV9; D gene: -; J gene: TRBJ2-7; clone size: -; CDR3 protein: CASSVAEGVVSDEQYF; CDR3 DNA: TGTGCCAGCAGCGTAGCCGAGGGTGTCGTATCCGACGAGCAGTACTTC
V gene: TRBV7-8; D gene: TRBD2; J gene: TRBJ2-1; clone size: -; CDR3 protein: CASSPWREGVDEQFF; CDR3 DNA: TGTGCCAGCAGCCCCTGGCGGGAGGGGGTCGATGAGCAGTTCTTC
V gene: TRBV28; D gene: -; J gene: TRBJ2-7; clone size: -; CDR3 protein: CASRHGYEQYF; CDR3 DNA: TGTGCCAGCAGGCATGGCTACGAGCAGTACTTC
V gene: TRBV7-8; D gene: -; J gene: TRBJ2-1; clone size: -; CDR3 protein: CASSLIERDLRQFF; CDR3 DNA: TGTGCCAGCAGCTTAATTGAGAGGGACCTTCGACAGTTCTTC
V gene: TRBV27; D gene: TRBD1; J gene: TRBJ2-7; clone size: -; CDR3 protein: CASTSGDRIHEQYF; CDR3 DNA: TGTGCCAGCACGTCCGGGGACAGGATCCACGAGCAGTACTTC
V gene: TRBV7-9; D gene: TRBD1; J gene: TRBJ2-5; clone size: -; CDR3 protein: CASSLRDRGETQYF; CDR3 DNA: TGTGCCAGCAGCTTAAGGGACAGAGGGGAGACCCAGTACTTC
V gene: TRBV7-8; D gene: -; J gene: TRBJ2-5; clone size: -; CDR3 protein: CASSFGGGKKETQYF; CDR3 DNA: TGTGCCAGCAGCTTTGGAGGGGGGAAAAAAGAGACCCAGTACTTC
V gene: TRBV27; D gene: TRBD1; J gene: TRBJ1-1; clone size: -; CDR3 protein: CASSSYPTGGSDTEAFF; CDR3 DNA: TGTGCCAGCAGTTCGTACCCGACAGGGGGCTCGGACACTGAAGCTTTCTTT
V gene: TRBV9; D gene: TRBD1; J gene: TRBJ1-2; clone size: -; CDR3 protein: CASSVGTGTGGRYGYTF; CDR3 DNA: TGTGCCAGCAGCGTAGGCACCGGGACAGGGGGCCGCTATGGCTACACCTTC
V gene: TRBV7-9; D gene: -; J gene: TRBJ2-2; clone size: -; CDR3 protein: CASSPGAGELFF; CDR3 DNA: TGTGCCAGCAGCCCTGGGGCCGGGGAGCTGTTTTTT
V gene: TRBV5-6; D gene: -; J gene: TRBJ1-3; clone size: -; CDR3 protein: CASSRNDRSTGNTIYF; CDR3 DNA: TGTGCCAGCAGCCGTAATGACAGGTCCACTGGAAACACCATATATTTT
V gene: TRBV28; D gene: TRBD1; J gene: TRBJ1-5; clone size: -; CDR3 protein: CASSPQGAYQPQHF; CDR3 DNA: TGTGCCAGCAGCCCACAGGGGGCCTATCAGCCCCAGCATTTT
V gene: TRBV11-2; D gene: -; J gene: TRBJ1-3; clone size: -; CDR3 protein: CASSAVRGRGSGNTIYF; CDR3 DNA: TGTGCCAGCAGCGCGGTGCGGGGACGCGGCTCTGGAAACACCATATATTTT
V gene: TRBV19; D gene: -; J gene: TRBJ2-1; clone size: -; CDR3 protein: CASSTSQLNEQFF; CDR3 DNA: TGTGCCAGTAGTACTTCACAGCTCAATGAGCAGTTCTTC
V gene: TRBV7-9; D gene: TRBD2; J gene: TRBJ2-1; clone size: -; CDR3 protein: CASSFLLAGGPGGYNEQFF; CDR3 DNA: TGTGCCAGCAGCTTTTTATTAGCGGGAGGGCCTGGGGGATACAATGAGCAGTTCTTC
V gene: TRBV3-1/TRBV3-2; D gene: -; J gene: TRBJ1-1; clone size: -; CDR3 protein: CASSPSRVNTEAFF; CDR3 DNA: TGTGCCAGCAGCCCCTCGCGAGTGAACACTGAAGCTTTCTTT
V gene: TRBV5-1; D gene: -; J gene: TRBJ2-7; clone size: -; CDR3 protein: CASSGDSHYEQYF; CDR3 DNA: TGCGCCAGCAGCGGGGATAGTCACTACGAGCAGTACTTC
V gene: TRBV11-1; D gene: TRBD1; J gene: TRBJ2-3; clone size: few; CDR3 protein: CASSLGTASTDTQYF; CDR3 DNA: TGTGCCAGCAGCTTGGGGACAGCTAGCACAGATACGCAGTATTTT
V gene: TRBV10-2; D gene: -; J gene: TRBJ2-1; clone size: -; CDR3 protein: CASSASVSYNEQFF; CDR3 DNA: TGCGCCAGCAGTGCCAGCGTCTCATACAATGAGCAGTTCTTC
V gene: TRBV7-2; D gene: -; J gene: TRBJ1-1; clone size: -; CDR3 protein: CASRPQRAMNTEAFF; CDR3 DNA: TGTGCCAGCAGGCCTCAACGGGCGATGAACACTGAAGCTTTCTTT
V gene: TRBV7-2; D gene: -; J gene: TRBJ1-5; clone size: -; CDR3 protein: CASSGGREAYQPQHF; CDR3 DNA: TGTGCCAGCAGCGGGGGACGGGAGGCCTATCAGCCCCAGCATTTT
V gene: TRBV30; D gene: -; J gene: TRBJ1-3; clone size: -; CDR3 protein: CAWSIKGGGNTIYF; CDR3 DNA: TGTGCCTGGAGTATTAAGGGGGGCGGAAACACCATATATTTT
V gene: TRBV7-8; D gene: -; J gene: TRBJ1-5; clone size: -; CDR3 protein: CASSLATTAGQPQHF; CDR3 DNA: TGTGCCAGCAGCTTAGCGACAACAGCGGGGCAGCCCCAGCATTTT
V gene: TRBV10-3; D gene: -; J gene: TRBJ1-1; clone size: -; CDR3 protein: CAISPSLGWGVTNTEAFF; CDR3 DNA: TGTGCCATCAGTCCCAGTCTGGGGTGGGGGGTTACGAACACTGAAGCTTTCTTT
V gene: TRBV27; D gene: -; J gene: TRBJ2-1; clone size: -; CDR3 protein: CASSPPGGVGEFF; CDR3 DNA: TGTGCCAGCAGCCCTCCCGGAGGGGTTGGGGAGTTCTTC
V gene: TRBV3-1/TRBV3-2; D gene: TRBD2; J gene: TRBJ2-2; clone size: -; CDR3 protein: CASRARASGGTGELFF; CDR3 DNA: TGTGCCAGCAGGGCCCGGGCTAGCGGAGGGACCGGGGAGCTGTTTTTT
V gene: TRBV4-1; D gene: TRBD2; J gene: TRBJ2-2; clone size: -; CDR3 protein: CASSRSGGTNTGELFF; CDR3 DNA: TGCGCCAGCAGCCGAAGCGGGGGGACGAACACCGGGGAGCTGTTTTTT
V gene: TRBV9; D gene: TRBD1; J gene: TRBJ1-1; clone size: -; CDR3 protein: CASTRDRGDTEAFF; CDR3 DNA: TGTGCCAGCACCAGGGACAGGGGAGACACTGAAGCTTTCTTT
V gene: TRBV16; D gene: -; J gene: TRBJ2-7; clone size: -; CDR3 protein: CASSQYVGRSNSYEQYF; CDR3 DNA: TGTGCCAGCAGCCAATACGTAGGCAGGAGCAACTCCTACGAGCAGTACTTC
V gene: TRBV11-2; D gene: -; J gene: TRBJ1-6; clone size: -; CDR3 protein: CASSLPPFYSYNSPLHF; CDR3 DNA: TGTGCCAGCAGCTTGCCCCCCTTTTACTCCTATAATTCACCCCTCCACTTT
V gene: TRBV5-4; D gene: -; J gene: TRBJ2-5; clone size: -; CDR3 protein: CASSLNQETQYF; CDR3 DNA: TGTGCCAGCAGCTTGAACCAAGAGACCCAGTACTTC
V gene: TRBV4-1; D gene: -; J gene: TRBJ1-5; clone size: -; CDR3 protein: CASSQVGGGNQPQHF; CDR3 DNA: TGCGCCAGCAGCCAAGTGGGGGGCGGCAATCAGCCCCAGCATTTT
V gene: TRBV18; D gene: TRBD1; J gene: TRBJ2-1; clone size: -; CDR3 protein: CASAPGTVPYNEQFF; CDR3 DNA: TGTGCCAGCGCCCCCGGGACAGTCCCCTACAATGAGCAGTTCTTC
V gene: TRBV4-2; D gene: -; J gene: TRBJ2-1; clone size: -; CDR3 protein: CASSPDSDEQFF; CDR3 DNA: TGTGCCAGCAGCCCGGACAGCGATGAGCAGTTCTTC
V gene: TRBV4-3; D gene: TRBD1; J gene: TRBJ2-1; clone size: -; CDR3 protein: CASSQEPGTGRDNEQFF; CDR3 DNA: TGCGCCAGCAGCCAAGAACCCGGGACAGGGAGGGACAATGAGCAGTTCTTC
V gene: TRBV27; D gene: -; J gene: TRBJ2-7; clone size: -; CDR3 protein: CASSLSMGTYSSYEQYF; CDR3 DNA: TGTGCCAGCAGTTTATCCATGGGGACTTATAGCTCCTACGAGCAGTACTTC
V gene: TRBV6-5; D gene: TRBD1; J gene: TRBJ1-2; clone size: -; CDR3 protein: CASRDSVTYGYTF; CDR3 DNA: TGTGCCAGCCGGGACAGCGTAACCTATGGCTACACCTTC
V gene: TRBV6-5; D gene: -; J gene: TRBJ2-3; clone size: -; CDR3 protein: CASSQAGGTDTQYF; CDR3 DNA: TGTGCCAGCAGTCAGGCCGGGGGCACAGATACGCAGTATTTT
V gene: TRBV28; D gene: -; J gene: TRBJ1-5; clone size: few; CDR3 protein: CASSTTDSIYQPQHF; CDR3 DNA: TGTGCCAGCAGTACTACGGACAGTATATATCAGCCCCAGCATTTT
V gene: TRBV9; D gene: TRBD1; J gene: TRBJ1-6; clone size: -; CDR3 protein: CASSPQQGAGSPLHF; CDR3 DNA: TGTGCCAGCAGCCCACAACAGGGGGCTGGTTCACCCCTCCACTTT
V gene: TRBV9; D gene: -; J gene: TRBJ1-6; clone size: -; CDR3 protein: CASSGPGAGGSPLHF; CDR3 DNA: TGTGCCAGCAGCGGACCCGGGGCCGGGGGTTCACCCCTCCACTTT
V gene: TRBV9; D gene: -; J gene: TRBJ2-7; clone size: -; CDR3 protein: CASSGSGYEQYF; CDR3 DNA: TGTGCCAGCAGCGGTAGCGGTTACGAGCAGTACTTC
V gene: TRBV3-1/TRBV3-2; D gene: -; J gene: TRBJ2-2; clone size: -; CDR3 protein: CASSQEPSITGELFF; CDR3 DNA: TGTGCCAGCAGCCAAGAACCCTCGATTACCGGGGAGCTGTTTTTT
V gene: TRBV30; D gene: -; J gene: TRBJ1-1; clone size: -; CDR3 protein: CAWSVKRYRAMNTEAFF; CDR3 DNA: TGTGCCTGGAGTGTAAAAAGGTACAGGGCTATGAACACTGAAGCTTTCTTT